The sequence of this T cell receptor beta chain was determined in a study of cytomegalovirus exposure and HLA in healthy donors. 60 Vbeta and 13 Jbeta primers were used in PCR. Sequencing was performed with immunoSEQ multiplex PCR; in TCRdb, only in-frame clones are kept and a portion is missing. The table has some 170,000 clones, just over 70% seen once. The CDR3 consists of 15 residues. The V gene's germline CDR1 is SGHRS and CDR2 YFSETQ. The V end lost 0 bases, the J end lost 2 bases, and 9 bases lay between the germline ends. This clonotype was obtained from a human donor in good health. The chain employs TRBV5-1 and TRBJ1-3; D gene ambiguous. The sequencing sample was made of PBMCs. CDR3 nucleotides: TGCGCCAGCAGCTTGGGGGAGTCTGCTGGAAACACCATATATTTT. As protein: CASSLGESAGNTIYF.